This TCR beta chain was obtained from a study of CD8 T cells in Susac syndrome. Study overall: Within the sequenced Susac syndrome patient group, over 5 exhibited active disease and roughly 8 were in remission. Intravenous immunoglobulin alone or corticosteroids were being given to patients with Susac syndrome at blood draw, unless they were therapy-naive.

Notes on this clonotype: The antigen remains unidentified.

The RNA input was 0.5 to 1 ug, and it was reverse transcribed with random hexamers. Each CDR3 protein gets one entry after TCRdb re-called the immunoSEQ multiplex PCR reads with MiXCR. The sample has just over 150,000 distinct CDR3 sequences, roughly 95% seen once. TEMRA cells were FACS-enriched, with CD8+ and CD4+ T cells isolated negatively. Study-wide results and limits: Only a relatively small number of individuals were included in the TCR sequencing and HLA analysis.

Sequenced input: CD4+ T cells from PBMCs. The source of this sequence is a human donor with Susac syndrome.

The CDR3 region is CASRGHSSNEQFF. DNA for the CDR3: TGTGCCAGTAGAGGACACTCATCGAATGAGCAGTTCTTC. The chain uses TRBV19 and TRBJ2-1, with a weak D call TRBD1 (5 bases). Trimming shortened V by 6 bases and J by 7 bases, and 13 bases separated the two germline ends. Germline V gives CDR1 LNHDA, CDR2 SQIVND (reference sequence). The CDR3 extends over 13 amino acids.